This TCR beta chain derives from a study of blood T cell repertoires in COVID-19. Germline V gives CDR1 SGHVS, CDR2 FQNEAQ. The CDR3 totals 15 residues. Trimming took 1 base from V and 10 from J, leaving 14 bases between them. Sequencing was performed with immunoSEQ multiplex PCR; in TCRdb, only in-frame clones are kept and a portion is missing. This sample carries fewer than 15,000 clones, nearly 90% of them seen once, and the ten largest clones take roughly 2.5%. This sequence joins TRBV7-8 and TRBJ1-6; unclear D gene. What was sequenced was peripheral blood. This TCR derives from a human donor in a cohort sampled during active COVID-19. CDR3 nucleotide sequence: TGTGCCAGCAGCTTAGATGGCGGCCCGGGATCACCCCTCCACTTT. Translating gives CASSLDGGPGSPLHF.